This TCR beta chain was captured in a study of T cell responses to AZD1222 COVID-19 vaccine. Broader study findings: Regions left unmutated in variants are reportedly the target of nearly half of spike-specific TCRs. Recipients of AZD1222 seropositive at baseline numbered only 5 or 6.

For this clone: Its target is not known.

CDR3 length: 13 residues. Trimming pared 8 bases from V and 7 bases from J, leaving 15 bases between. The germline V gene encodes CDR1 MNHEY and CDR2 SMNVEV (reference sequence). The method was immunoSEQ multiplex PCR; TCRdb's version includes in-frame clones alone and lacks a portion of them. In the table there are about 140,000 clones, around 92% of which are singletons. The source was peripheral blood, collected 28 days after the second AZD1222 dose. The V call is TRBV27, the J call TRBJ1-3, with D possibly matching TRBD1 (5 bases). This sequence was found in an adult who received the AZD1222 COVID-19 vaccine. The CDR3 nucleotides read TGTGCCAGCGCTCGGGGGGACCGGAACACCATATATTTT. It is translated as CASARGDRNTIYF.